Listed below are T cell receptor beta chains from one sample, sequenced in a study of CXCR3-negative and CXCR3-positive naive CD8 T cells. TCRdb derives one entry per CDR3 protein from the 5' RACE reads, leaving out DNA. This specimen shows about 43,000 distinct CDR3 sequences; the ten leading clones hold about 11%. The sequencing sample was made of memory CD8+ T cells from blood. Every receptor here comes from a human donor in good health. Some clones in this sample may be carry-over from other donors' samples. CDR3s include the opening cysteine and the closing phenylalanine or tryptophan.

TRBV5-1,TRBJ2-7,CASSLEDIYEQYF
TRBV29-1,TRBJ2-5,CSVEAGQGLTLQETQYF
TRBV19,TRBJ1-1,CASKEALNTEAFF
TRBV5-6,TRBJ2-4,CASSLGTGVAKNIQYF
TRBV27,TRBJ2-1,CASSLLAGAVDEQFF
TRBV20-1,TRBJ1-5,CSARDSPSNQPQHF
TRBV7-9,TRBJ2-7,CASSYGPGQVSYEQYF
TRBV20-1,TRBJ1-2,CSARTGLVYGYTF
TRBV4-3,TRBJ2-5,CASSQSPSSGGQETQYF
TRBV6-5,TRBJ2-3,CASLGQGALDTQYF
TRBV7-8,TRBJ2-3,CASSSSDKQYF
TRBV4-1,TRBJ2-2,CASSQVRLAGELFF
TRBV5-6,TRBJ1-5,CASSPRDQPQHF
TRBV6-2/TRBV6-3,TRBJ2-1,CASSYSEGADEQFF
TRBV4-2,TRBJ2-6,CASSQDTGSGANVLTF
TRBV12-2,TRBJ1-6,CASRLERNQDNSPLHF
TRBV9,TRBJ2-2,CASSVDFIANTGELFF
TRBV7-9,TRBJ1-2,CASSTPDRGLNYGYTF
TRBV13,TRBJ2-3,CASSQLAGPTQYF
TRBV28,TRBJ2-1,CASSSGTSGVNEQFF
TRBV29-1,TRBJ1-1,CSVEGGSEAFF
TRBV11-2,TRBJ2-3,CASSTMSGTDTQYF
TRBV6-2/TRBV6-3,TRBJ2-3,CASSYSIVKMFIYTQYF
TRBV6-6,TRBJ1-2,CASTPRVLAYGYTF